The next 8 T cell receptor beta chains were all read from a single sample in a study of T cell responses to AZD1222 COVID-19 vaccine. Libraries were prepared by immunoSEQ multiplex PCR; TCRdb keeps only in-frame clonotypes and omits some of them. The sample includes approximately 120,000 clones, around 90% of them seen just once. The material sequenced was peripheral blood, taken on day 0 of AZD1222 vaccination. The receptor set was obtained from an adult in good health.

In its sample, this clone was seen a few times. This rearrangement joins TRBV11-2 to TRBJ2-5; D perhaps matches TRBD2 (6 bases). CDR1 is SGHAT and CDR2 is FQNNGV in the germline V gene. V shed 5 bases and J shed 2 bases, with 21 bases lying between them. CDR3 length equals 17 residues. In DNA form, the CDR3 reads TGTGCCAGCAGCATCCAGGCGGGGACGGTGCCACAAGAGACCCAGTACTTC. It is translated as CASSIQAGTVPQETQYF.

V gene TRBV6-5 combines with J gene TRBJ1-1; D is perhaps TRBD1 (6 bases). Trimming shortened V by 5 bases and J by 4 bases, and 8 bases separated the two germline ends. Germline lookup yields CDR1 MNHEY and CDR2 SVGAGI. This CDR3 has 12 residues. In DNA form, the CDR3 reads TGTGCCAGCAGTCCGGACAGCACTGAAGCTTTCTTT. This codes for CASSPDSTEAFF.

The chain couples TRBV10-3 to TRBJ1-4; no clear D gene. The CDR3 is made up of 13 amino acids. Germline V gene data show CDR1 as ENHRY and CDR2 as SYGVKD. Between the trimmed V and J ends, which lost 0 bases and 7 bases, there was a span of 6 bases. The CDR3 coding sequence is TGTGCCATCAGTGAGTCGGCGGCTGAAAAACTGTTTTTT. As protein: CAISESAAEKLFF.

V is TRBV30 and J is TRBJ2-7; 10 bases align to TRBD2. Germline CDR1 GTSNPN, CDR2 SVGIG (reference sequence). The J segment lost 3 bases and the V segment lost 4 bases, leaving 6 bases of the junction unmatched. This CDR3 has 14 residues. The CDR3 loop is CAWNRASGSYEQYF. The CDR3, as DNA: TGTGCCTGGAATCGGGCTAGCGGGAGCTACGAGCAGTACTTC.

J is TRBJ1-6 and V is TRBV4-1; 8 bases are a match to TRBD1. V lost 1 base, J lost 6 bases, and 8 bases stayed unmatched. CDR3 size: 17 residues. CDR1 MGHRA and CDR2 YSYEKL come from the germline V gene. CDR3 nucleotides: TGCGCCAGCAGCCAAGTAGGACAGGGTCCCCCTAATTCACCCCTCCACTTT. Protein product: CASSQVGQGPPNSPLHF.

The chain recombines TRBV11-2 with TRBJ1-1; possibly TRBD1 for D (6 bases). CDR1 is SGHAT, CDR2 FQNNGV, per germline. The CDR3 covers 14 residues. Trimming removed 5 bases from V and 6 bases from J, with 16 bases in between. CDR3 coding DNA: TGTGCCAGCAGCCCCTGGGGGGCGAGGTCTGAAGCTTTCTTT. Protein product: CASSPWGARSEAFF.

This clone was recorded once. The chain recombines TRBV19 with TRBJ1-1; D gene ambiguous. Germline V CDR1 and CDR2: LNHDA, SQIVND (reference sequence). The length of the CDR3 is 16 residues. The ends were cut back, 4 bases at V and 1 base at J, with 16 bases in the middle. This CDR3 reads CASSTLPTTGNTEAFF. For the CDR3, the DNA is TGTGCCAGTAGTACCCTCCCGACGACCGGGAACACTGAAGCTTTCTTT. Full variable domain (remainder filled in from reference TRBV19 and TRBJ1-1): DGGITQSPKYLFRKEGQNVTLSCEQNLNHDAMYWYRQDPGQGLRLIYYSQIVNDFQKGDIAEGYSVSREKKESFPLTVTSAQKNPTAFYLCASSTLPTTGNTEAFFGQGTRLTVV.

The chain is built from TRBV21-1 and TRBJ2-7; the DNA was not used to check the table's D call, TRBD1. TRBV21-1 is a pseudogene. This CDR3 contains 18 residues. The CDR3 DNA reads TGTGCCAGCAGCAACGAGTCAGAAGGGGGACAGGGGGCCTACGAGCAGTACTTC. Its protein is CASSNESEGGQGAYEQYF.